Below, one TCR beta chain is given with its context. Clones were read by immunoSEQ multiplex PCR, and TCRdb kept only the in-frame ones, dropping some. Here the sample spans about 110,000 clones, about 88% being singletons. The sample comes from a study of blood T cell repertoires in COVID-19. As for the study in general: Some COVID-19 samples were acute and others convalescent; all came from the United States, Italy and Spain.

The germline gives CDR1 LGHNA, CDR2 YSLEER. This CDR3 is built from 16 residues. Between the trimmed V and J ends, which lost 2 bases and 1 base, there was a span of 11 bases. The receptor comes from a human donor in a cohort sampled during active COVID-19. Input material: peripheral blood. The chain carries TRBV4-3 and TRBJ2-2; D may be TRBD1 (6 bases). The chain's CDR3 is CASSQRGHMNTGELFF. Here the CDR3 DNA reads TGCGCCAGCAGCCAAAGGGGACACATGAACACCGGGGAGCTGTTTTTT.